The clone carrying this TCR beta chain was counted at least ten times. This entry is derived from a study of Graves' ophthalmopathy and Graves' hyperthyroidism. The CDR3 sequence is 13 residues long. The trim removed 7 bases at V and 7 bases at J, leaving 7 bases unmatched. Germline loops: CDR1 SQVTM, CDR2 ANQGSEA. The authors amplified TCR beta CDR3 regions from RNA transcripts. HTBI primers were employed in first-round RT-PCR, then a second-round multiplex PCR followed. Each CDR3 protein gets one entry after TCRdb re-called the multiplex PCR reads with MiXCR. Found here are approximately 330,000 distinct CDR3 sequences, roughly 15% of them singletons; the top ten hold roughly 12%.

The sample comprised peripheral blood. This chain connects TRBV29-1 to TRBJ1-6, with TRBD1 identical over 7 bases. The receptor's source is an adult man with Graves' ophthalmopathy. The CDR3 reads CSGEDRRNSPLHF. CDR3 DNA: TGCAGCGGGGAGGACAGGCGGAATTCACCCCTCCACTTT.